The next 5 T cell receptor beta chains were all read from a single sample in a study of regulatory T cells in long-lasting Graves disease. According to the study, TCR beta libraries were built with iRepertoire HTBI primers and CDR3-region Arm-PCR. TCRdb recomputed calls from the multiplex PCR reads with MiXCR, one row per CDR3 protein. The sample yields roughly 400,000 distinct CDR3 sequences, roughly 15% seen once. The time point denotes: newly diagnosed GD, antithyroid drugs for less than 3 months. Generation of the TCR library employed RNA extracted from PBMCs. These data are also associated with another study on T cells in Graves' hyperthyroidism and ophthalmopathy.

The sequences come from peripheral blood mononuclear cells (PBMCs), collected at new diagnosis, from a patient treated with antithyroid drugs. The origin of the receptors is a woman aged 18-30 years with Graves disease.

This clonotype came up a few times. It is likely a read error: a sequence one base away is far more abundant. The CDR3 region is CASSGETRYF. CDR3 coding DNA: TGTGCCAGCAGCGGGGAGACCCGGTACTTC. The V gene is TRBV28, the J gene TRBJ2-5; perhaps TRBD2 as D (5 bases). This CDR3 has 10 residues. The germline gives CDR1 MDHEN, CDR2 SYDVKM.

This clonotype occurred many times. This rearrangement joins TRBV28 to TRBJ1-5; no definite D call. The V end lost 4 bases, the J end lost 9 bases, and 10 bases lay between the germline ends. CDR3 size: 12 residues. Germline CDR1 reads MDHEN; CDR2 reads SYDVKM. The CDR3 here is CASSWVQRPQHF. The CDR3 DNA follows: TGTGCCAGCAGTTGGGTACAGCGGCCCCAGCATTTT. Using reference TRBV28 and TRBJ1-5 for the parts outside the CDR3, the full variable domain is DVKVTQSSRYLVKRTGEKVFLECVQDMDHENMFWYRQDPGLGLRLIYFSYDVKMKEKGDIPEGYSVSREKKERFSLILESASTNQTSMYLCASSWVQRPQHFGDGTRLSIL.

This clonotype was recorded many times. The CDR3 DNA follows: TGTGCCAGCAGCCACGATGGGAGGGGTCAAGAGACCCAGTACTTC. It yields the protein CASSHDGRGQETQYF. The V gene is TRBV7-8, the J gene TRBJ2-5; TRBD2 agrees at 7 bases. CDR3 length: 15 residues. V lost 5 bases and J lost 2; bases outside the gene matches: 8. CDR1 SGHVS and CDR2 FQNEAQ come from the germline V gene.

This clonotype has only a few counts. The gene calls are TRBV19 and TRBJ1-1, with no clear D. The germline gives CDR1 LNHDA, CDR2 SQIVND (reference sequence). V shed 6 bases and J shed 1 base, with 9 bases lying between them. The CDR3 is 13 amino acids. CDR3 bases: TGTGCCAGTAGGGGCAGGAAGAACACTGAAGCTTTCTTT. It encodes CASRGRKNTEAFF.

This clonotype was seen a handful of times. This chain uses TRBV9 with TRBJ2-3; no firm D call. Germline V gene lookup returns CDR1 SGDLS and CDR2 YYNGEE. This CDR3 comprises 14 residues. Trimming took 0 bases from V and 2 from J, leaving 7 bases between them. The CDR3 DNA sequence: TGTGCCAGCAGCGTAGGAGGCCACACAGATACGCAGTATTTT. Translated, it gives CASSVGGHTDTQYF.